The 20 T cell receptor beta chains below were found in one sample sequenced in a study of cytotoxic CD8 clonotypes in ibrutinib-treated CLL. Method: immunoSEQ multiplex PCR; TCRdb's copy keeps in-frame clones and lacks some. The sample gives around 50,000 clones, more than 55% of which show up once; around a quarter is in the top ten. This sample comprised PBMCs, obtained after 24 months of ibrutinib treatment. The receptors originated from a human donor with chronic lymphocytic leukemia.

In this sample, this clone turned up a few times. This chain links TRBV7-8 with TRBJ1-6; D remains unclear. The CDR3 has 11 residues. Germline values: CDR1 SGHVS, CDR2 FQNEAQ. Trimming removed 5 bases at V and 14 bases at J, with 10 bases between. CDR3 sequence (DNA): TGTGCCAGCAGCCCGGGCCGTACCCTCCACTTT. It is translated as CASSPGRTLHF.

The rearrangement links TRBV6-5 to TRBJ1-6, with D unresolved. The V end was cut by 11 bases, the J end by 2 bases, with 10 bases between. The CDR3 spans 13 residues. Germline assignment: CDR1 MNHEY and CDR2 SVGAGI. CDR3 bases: TGTGCCGCAAGTGGCACCTATAATTCACCCCTCCACTTT. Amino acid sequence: CAASGTYNSPLHF.

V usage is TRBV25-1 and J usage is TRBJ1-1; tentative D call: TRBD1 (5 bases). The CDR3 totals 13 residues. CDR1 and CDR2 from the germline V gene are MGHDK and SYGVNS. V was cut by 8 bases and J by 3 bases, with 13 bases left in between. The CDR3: CASSLRGDTEAFF. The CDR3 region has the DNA TGTGCCAGCTCCCTCCGGGGCGACACTGAAGCTTTCTTT.

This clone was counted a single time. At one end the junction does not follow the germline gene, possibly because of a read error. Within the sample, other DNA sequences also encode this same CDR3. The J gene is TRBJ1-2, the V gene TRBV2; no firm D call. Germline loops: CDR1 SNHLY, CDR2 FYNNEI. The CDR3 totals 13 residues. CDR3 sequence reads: CASSEGEIYGYTF. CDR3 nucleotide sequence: TGTGCCAGCAGTGAAGGAGAGATCTATGGCTACACTTTC.

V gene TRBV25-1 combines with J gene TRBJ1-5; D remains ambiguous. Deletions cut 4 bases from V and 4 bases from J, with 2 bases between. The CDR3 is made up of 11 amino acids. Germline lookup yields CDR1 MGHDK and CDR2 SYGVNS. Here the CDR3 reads CASSGNQPQHF. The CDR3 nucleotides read TGTGCCAGCAGTGGGAATCAGCCCCAGCATTTT.

CDR3 DNA sequence: TGTGCCAGCAGCCCCCGGGACAGGGGGTCCTACGAGCAGTACTTC. It codes for CASSPRDRGSYEQYF. This rearrangement joins TRBV2 to TRBJ2-7, with 11 bases lining up with TRBD1. With V trimmed by 6 bases and J by 1 base, 5 bases remained unmatched. CDR1 is SNHLY and CDR2 is FYNNEI in the germline V gene. The CDR3 extends over 15 amino acids.

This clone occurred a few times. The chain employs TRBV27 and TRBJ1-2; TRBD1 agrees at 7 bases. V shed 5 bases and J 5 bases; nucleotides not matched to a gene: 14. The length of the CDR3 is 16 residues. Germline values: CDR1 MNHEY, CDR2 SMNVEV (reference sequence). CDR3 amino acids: CASSPASLQGTYGYTF. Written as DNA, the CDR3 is TGTGCCAGCAGTCCCGCCTCTCTACAGGGGACATATGGCTACACCTTC.

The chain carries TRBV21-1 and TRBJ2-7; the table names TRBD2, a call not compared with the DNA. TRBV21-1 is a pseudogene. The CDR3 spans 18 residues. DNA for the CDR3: TGTGCCAGCAGCAAAGCGGCTAGTAAGTCCACCGTGGTCCACGAGCAGTACTTC. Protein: CASSKAASKSTVVHEQYF.

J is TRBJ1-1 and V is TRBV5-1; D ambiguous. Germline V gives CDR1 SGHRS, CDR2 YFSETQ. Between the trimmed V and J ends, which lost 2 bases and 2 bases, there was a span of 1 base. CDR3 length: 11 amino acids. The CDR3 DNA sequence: TGCGCCAGCAGCTTAAACACTGAAGCTTTCTTT. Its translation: CASSLNTEAFF.

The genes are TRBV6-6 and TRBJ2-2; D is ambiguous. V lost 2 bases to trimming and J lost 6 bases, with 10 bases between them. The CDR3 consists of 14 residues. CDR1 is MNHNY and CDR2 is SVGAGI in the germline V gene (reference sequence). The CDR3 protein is CASSYGLEAGELFF. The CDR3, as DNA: TGTGCCAGCAGTTACGGGCTAGAAGCCGGGGAGCTGTTTTTT.

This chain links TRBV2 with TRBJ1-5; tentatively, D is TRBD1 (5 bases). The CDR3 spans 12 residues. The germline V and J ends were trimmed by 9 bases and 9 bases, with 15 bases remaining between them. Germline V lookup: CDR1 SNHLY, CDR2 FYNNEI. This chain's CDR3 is CASGTGSGPQHF. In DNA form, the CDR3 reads TGTGCCAGTGGGACCGGCAGTGGGCCCCAGCATTTT.

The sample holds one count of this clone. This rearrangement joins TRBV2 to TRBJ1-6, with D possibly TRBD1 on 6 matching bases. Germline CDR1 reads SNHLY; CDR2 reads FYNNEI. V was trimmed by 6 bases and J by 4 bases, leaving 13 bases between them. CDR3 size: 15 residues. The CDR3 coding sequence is TGTGCCAGCAGGCCGGCAGGGGCTTATAATTCACCCCTCCACTTT. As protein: CASRPAGAYNSPLHF.

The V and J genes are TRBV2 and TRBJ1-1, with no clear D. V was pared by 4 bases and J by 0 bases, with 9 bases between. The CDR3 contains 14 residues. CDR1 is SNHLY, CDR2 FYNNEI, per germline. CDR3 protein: CASSAGQLNTEAFF. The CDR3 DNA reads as TGTGCCAGCAGTGCGGGCCAATTGAACACTGAAGCTTTCTTT.

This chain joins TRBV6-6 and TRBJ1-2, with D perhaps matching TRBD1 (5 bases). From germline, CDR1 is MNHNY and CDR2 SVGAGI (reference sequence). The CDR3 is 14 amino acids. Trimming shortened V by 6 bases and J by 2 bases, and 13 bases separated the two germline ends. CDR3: CASSRTTDNYGYTF. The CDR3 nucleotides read TGTGCCAGCAGCCGGACAACCGACAACTATGGCTACACCTTC.

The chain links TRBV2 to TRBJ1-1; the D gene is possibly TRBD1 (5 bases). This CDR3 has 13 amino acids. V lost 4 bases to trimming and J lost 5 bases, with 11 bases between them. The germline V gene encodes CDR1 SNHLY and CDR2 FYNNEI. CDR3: CASSGDGGTEAFF. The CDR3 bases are TGTGCCAGCAGTGGAGACGGGGGAACTGAAGCTTTCTTT.

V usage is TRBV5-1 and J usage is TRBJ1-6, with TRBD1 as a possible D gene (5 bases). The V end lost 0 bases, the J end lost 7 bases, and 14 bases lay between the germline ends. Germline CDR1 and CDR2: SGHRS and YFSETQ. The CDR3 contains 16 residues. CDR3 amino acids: CASSLEVGGTNSPLHF. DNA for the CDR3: TGCGCCAGCAGCTTGGAGGTGGGGGGAACGAATTCACCCCTCCACTTT. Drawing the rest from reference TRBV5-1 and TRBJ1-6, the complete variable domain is KAGVTQTPRYLIKTRGQQVTLSCSPISGHRSVSWYQQTPGQGLQFLFEYFSETQRNKGNFPGRFSGRQFSNSRSEMNVSTLELGDSALYLCASSLEVGGTNSPLHFGNGTRLTVT.

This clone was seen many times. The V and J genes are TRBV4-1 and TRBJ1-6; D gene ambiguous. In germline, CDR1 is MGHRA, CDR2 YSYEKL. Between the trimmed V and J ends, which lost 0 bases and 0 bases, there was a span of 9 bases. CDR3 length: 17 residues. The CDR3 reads CASSQDGQPSYNSPLHF. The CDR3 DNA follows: TGCGCCAGCAGCCAAGATGGCCAGCCCTCCTATAATTCACCCCTCCACTTT.

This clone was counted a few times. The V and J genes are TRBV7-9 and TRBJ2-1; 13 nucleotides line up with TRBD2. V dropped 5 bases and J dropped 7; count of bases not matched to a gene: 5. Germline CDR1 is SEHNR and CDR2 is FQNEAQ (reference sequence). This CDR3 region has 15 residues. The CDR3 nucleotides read TGTGCCAGCAGCCCCCCGGGACTAGCGGGGAATGAGCAGTTCTTC. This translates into CASSPPGLAGNEQFF.

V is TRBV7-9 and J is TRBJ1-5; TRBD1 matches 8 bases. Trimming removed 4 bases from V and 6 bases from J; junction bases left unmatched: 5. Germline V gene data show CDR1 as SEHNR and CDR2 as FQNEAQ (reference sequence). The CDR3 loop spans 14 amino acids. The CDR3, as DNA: TGTGCCAGCAGCTCCGGACAGGGTATTCAGCCCCAGCATTTT. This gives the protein CASSSGQGIQPQHF.

CDR3 sequence reads: CASSPIPGESGYTF. In nucleotides, the CDR3 is TGCGCCAGCAGCCCTATCCCAGGGGAATCCGGCTACACCTTC. The chain carries TRBV5-1 and TRBJ1-2; D is possibly TRBD1 (6 bases). Germline-derived CDR1 and CDR2 are SGHRS and YFSETQ. There are 14 residues in the CDR3. V was cut by 4 bases and J by 8 bases, with 18 bases left in between.